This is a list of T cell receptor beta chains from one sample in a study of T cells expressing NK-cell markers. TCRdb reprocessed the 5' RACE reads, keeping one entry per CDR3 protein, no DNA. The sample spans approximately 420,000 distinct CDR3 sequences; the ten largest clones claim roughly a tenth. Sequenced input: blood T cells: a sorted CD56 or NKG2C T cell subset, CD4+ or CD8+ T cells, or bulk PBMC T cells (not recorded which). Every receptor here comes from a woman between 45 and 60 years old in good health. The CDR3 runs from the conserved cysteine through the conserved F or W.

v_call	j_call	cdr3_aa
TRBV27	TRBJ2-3	CASSLEGVRRDTQYF
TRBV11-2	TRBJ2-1	CASSPRYGAEYNEQFF
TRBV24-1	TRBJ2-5	CATSDLVRGRPETQYF
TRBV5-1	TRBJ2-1	CASSPVHWSGSSYEQFF
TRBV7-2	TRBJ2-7	CASRLLAGGNYEQYF
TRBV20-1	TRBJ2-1	CSAPRFFTSGSSIEQFF
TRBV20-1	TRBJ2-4	CSASHSGFTKNIQYF
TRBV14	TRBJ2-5	CASSLGRYQETQYF
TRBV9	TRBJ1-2	CASSVAGGSGGYTF
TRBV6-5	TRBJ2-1	CASSYSSPFSDEQFF
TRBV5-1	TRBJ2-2	CASLLFPENTGELFF
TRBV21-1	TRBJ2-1	CASSKSRTSDPYNEQFF
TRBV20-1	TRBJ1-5	CSARDRGLYQPQHF
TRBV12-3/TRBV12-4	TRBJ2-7	CASSLRQGALYEQYF
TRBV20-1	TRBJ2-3	CSASRGRERAGDTQYF
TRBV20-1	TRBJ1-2	CSAREPGTGLANYGYTF
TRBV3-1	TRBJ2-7	CASSQDLRGLSSYEQYF
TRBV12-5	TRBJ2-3	CASGPPGEPDTQYF
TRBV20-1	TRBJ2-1	CSARSPSGRNEQFF
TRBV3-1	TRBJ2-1	CASSQGPAGYYEQFF
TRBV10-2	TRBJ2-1	CARRIGTGRYNEQFF
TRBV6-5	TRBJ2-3	CASSYGLGQYF
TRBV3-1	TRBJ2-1	CASSRGHRIDNEQFF
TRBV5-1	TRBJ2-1	CASFGIYNEQFF
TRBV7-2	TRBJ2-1	CASSPRGGLAARYNEQFF
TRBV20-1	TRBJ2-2	CSARDGGGPNTGELFF
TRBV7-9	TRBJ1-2	CASSLTLRGLDGYTF
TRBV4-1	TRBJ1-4	CASSQDESQKEKLFF
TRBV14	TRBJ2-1	CASSQDRASGPYNEQFF
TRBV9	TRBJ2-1	CASRLAGTTEQFF
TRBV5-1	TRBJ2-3	CASSLSRISDTQYF
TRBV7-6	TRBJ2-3	CASSWTSGRGDTQYF
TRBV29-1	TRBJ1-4	CSVGLRTNEKLFF
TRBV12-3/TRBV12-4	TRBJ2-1	CASSWGGSYEQFF
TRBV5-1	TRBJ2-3	CASKGNSGRTDTQYF
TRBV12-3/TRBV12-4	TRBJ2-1	CASTANRIEQFF
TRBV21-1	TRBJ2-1	CATSGYPGTGPPYNEQFF
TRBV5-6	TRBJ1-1	CASSLAGVRLNTEAFF
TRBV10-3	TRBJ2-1	CASVSFGTSLSEQFF
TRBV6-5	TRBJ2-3	CASSRVRGRASTDTQYF
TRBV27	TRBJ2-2	CASSPRQTNTGELFF
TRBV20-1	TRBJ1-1	CSAIKTTGNTEAFF
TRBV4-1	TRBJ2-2	CASSRSGTSGTGELFF
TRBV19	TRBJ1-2	CASSIDKPRDGYTF
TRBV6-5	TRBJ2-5	CASSYGMRETQYF
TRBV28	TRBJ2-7	CASSFTSGALYEQYF
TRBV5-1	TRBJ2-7	CASSWDRGSYEQYF
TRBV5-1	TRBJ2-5	CASSFTDGETQYF
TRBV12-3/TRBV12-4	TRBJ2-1	CASSAKTPGQGYNEQFF
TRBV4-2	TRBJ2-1	CASSQIAGGANNEQFF
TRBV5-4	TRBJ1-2	CASSSFGGYGYTF
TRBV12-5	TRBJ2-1	CASGSSGRRINEQFF
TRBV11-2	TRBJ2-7	CASSPRGSARYEQYF